Shown below are 14 T cell receptor beta chains from a single sample sequenced in a study of blood T cell repertoires in COVID-19. Sequencing used immunoSEQ multiplex PCR; TCRdb keeps in-frame clones, though not all of them. The repertoire holds 300,000 to 450,000 clones, with approximately 77% as singletons. Sequences were obtained from peripheral blood. The receptors stem from a human donor with acute or convalescent COVID-19. The donor label of this sample is uncertain.

The V and J genes are TRBV11-2 and TRBJ2-7, with 9 nucleotides matching TRBD1. The CDR3 totals 15 residues. With V trimmed by 8 bases and J by 2 bases, 10 bases remained unmatched. Germline V gene sequence: CDR1 SGHAT, CDR2 FQNNGV. The CDR3 DNA sequence: TGTGCCAGCTTGGAAAGGGACAGGGCTGCCTACGAGCAGTACTTC. Its protein is CASLERDRAAYEQYF.

The chain joins TRBV6-5 to TRBJ1-1; 7 bases align to TRBD1. CDR3 length: 14 residues. The germline CDR1 and CDR2 sequences are MNHEY and SVGAGI. V shed 0 bases and J 5 bases; nucleotides not matched to a gene: 3. The CDR3: CASSYSGQRTEAFF. CDR3 DNA sequence: TGTGCCAGCAGTTACTCGGGACAGAGGACTGAAGCTTTCTTT.

The chain joins TRBV18 to TRBJ1-1; no clear D gene. Germline lookup yields CDR1 KGHSH and CDR2 LQKENI. The CDR3 consists of 16 residues. V lost 2 bases and J 0 bases, leaving 13 bases between the germline ends. The DNA for the CDR3 is TGTGCCAGCTCACCATCCGCAACACGAATGAACACTGAAGCTTTCTTT. Protein product: CASSPSATRMNTEAFF.

This clone came up a few times. The gene calls are TRBV19 and TRBJ1-6; possibly TRBD1 for D (6 bases). Trimming took off 3 bases at V and 5 bases at J, with 11 bases between the two ends. The CDR3 has 15 residues. The germline gives CDR1 LNHDA, CDR2 SQIVND (reference sequence). The CDR3 spells CASSMTGTDNSPLHF. In nucleotides, the CDR3 is TGTGCCAGTAGTATGACAGGCACCGATAATTCACCCCTCCACTTT.

The chain combines TRBV25-1 with TRBJ1-1; D remains ambiguous. CDR1 MGHDK and CDR2 SYGVNS come from the germline V gene. The CDR3 length is 15 residues. Between the trimmed V and J ends, which lost 5 bases and 4 bases, there was a span of 17 bases. CDR3 in amino acids: CASSPLMGAGTEAFF. CDR3 coding DNA: TGTGCCAGCAGTCCGTTGATGGGCGCTGGCACTGAAGCTTTCTTT.

V and J are TRBV5-1 and TRBJ1-1; D call uncertain. Germline CDR1 is SGHRS and CDR2 is YFSETQ. V lost 4 bases and J lost 0, with 16 bases in between. This CDR3 is built from 16 residues. CDR3 nucleotides: TGCGCCAGCAGCCCCTCACTAGGGCAGATGAACACTGAAGCTTTCTTT. Translation: CASSPSLGQMNTEAFF.

The V gene is TRBV19, the J gene TRBJ2-3; TRBD1 agrees at 7 bases. The CDR3 spans 14 residues. Germline V gene sequence: CDR1 LNHDA, CDR2 SQIVND (reference sequence). J gave up 4 bases and V 6 bases, and 7 bases lay outside the gene matches. The CDR3 loop reads CASRLQGSSDTQYF. CDR3 DNA sequence: TGTGCCAGTAGATTACAGGGGAGTTCAGATACGCAGTATTTT. Full variable domain (remainder filled in from reference TRBV19 and TRBJ2-3): DGGITQSPKYLFRKEGQNVTLSCEQNLNHDAMYWYRQDPGQGLRLIYYSQIVNDFQKGDIAEGYSVSREKKESFPLTVTSAQKNPTAFYLCASRLQGSSDTQYFGPGTRLTVL.

The chain carries TRBV5-1 and TRBJ1-1; D is undetermined. The CDR3 runs 13 residues. CDR1 SGHRS and CDR2 YFSETQ come from the germline V gene. The ends were cut back, 0 bases at V and 1 base at J, with 4 bases in the middle. The DNA for the CDR3 is TGCGCCAGCAGCTTGGCCCAGAACACTGAAGCTTTCTTT. Translated: CASSLAQNTEAFF.

Notes on this clone: This same CDR3 is encoded by further DNA sequences in the sample. The chain couples TRBV12-3 or TRBV12-4 to TRBJ1-5; tentative D call: TRBD1 (6 bases). The CDR3 sequence is 13 residues long. Between the trimmed V and J ends, which lost 6 bases and 5 bases, there was a span of 11 bases. DNA for the CDR3: TGTGCCAGCAGGAAGGGGGGGGATCAGCCCCAGCATTTT. This encodes CASRKGGDQPQHF.

CDR3 nucleotide sequence: TGTGCCAGCAGCGCACAGGGCGGGTTGGGTGAAAAACTGTTTTTT. This gives the protein CASSAQGGLGEKLFF. The chain links TRBV7-2 to TRBJ1-4; maybe TRBD1 (6 bases). Germline V gene lookup returns CDR1 SGHTA and CDR2 FQGNSA. V was shortened by 5 bases and J by 7 bases, with 17 bases between the two germline ends. The CDR3 consists of 15 residues.

This chain uses TRBV7-2 with TRBJ2-1; a possible D gene is TRBD1 (7 bases). Trimming pared 5 bases from V and 6 bases from J, leaving 17 bases between. The CDR3 sequence is 15 residues long. The germline gives CDR1 SGHTA, CDR2 FQGNSA. The CDR3, as DNA: TGTGCCAGCAGCCTGTCGACAGGGAGGCTCAATGAGCAGTTCTTC. Amino acids: CASSLSTGRLNEQFF.

The chain joins TRBV6-5 to TRBJ1-3, with 7 bases that match TRBD1. This CDR3 has 15 residues. V shed 6 bases and J 2 bases; nucleotides not matched to a gene: 7. The germline V gene has CDR1 MNHEY and CDR2 SVGAGI. CDR3: CASSVGGSPGNTIYF. The CDR3 region has the DNA TGTGCCAGCAGCGTAGGGGGCTCCCCTGGAAACACCATATATTTT.

This sequence joins TRBV5-1 and TRBJ1-4, with 7 nucleotides matching TRBD1. The length of the CDR3 is 15 residues. Germline trimming cut 0 bases from V and 5 bases from J; bases unmatched to any gene: 4. CDR1 and CDR2 (germline): SGHRS, YFSETQ. Here the CDR3 reads CASSLVLGGNEKLFF. The DNA for the CDR3 is TGCGCCAGCAGCTTGGTTCTAGGGGGCAATGAAAAACTGTTTTTT. Combining the CDR3 with reference TRBV5-1 and TRBJ1-4 gives the whole variable domain KAGVTQTPRYLIKTRGQQVTLSCSPISGHRSVSWYQQTPGQGLQFLFEYFSETQRNKGNFPGRFSGRQFSNSRSEMNVSTLELGDSALYLCASSLVLGGNEKLFFGSGTQLSVL.

The chain couples TRBV11-2 to TRBJ1-6; unclear D gene. Germline CDR1 is SGHAT and CDR2 is FQNNGV. Trimming pared 5 bases from V and 10 bases from J, leaving 9 bases between. There are 12 residues in the CDR3. The CDR3 reads CASSHGESPLHF. CDR3 nucleotides: TGTGCCAGCAGCCACGGGGAATCACCCCTCCACTTT.